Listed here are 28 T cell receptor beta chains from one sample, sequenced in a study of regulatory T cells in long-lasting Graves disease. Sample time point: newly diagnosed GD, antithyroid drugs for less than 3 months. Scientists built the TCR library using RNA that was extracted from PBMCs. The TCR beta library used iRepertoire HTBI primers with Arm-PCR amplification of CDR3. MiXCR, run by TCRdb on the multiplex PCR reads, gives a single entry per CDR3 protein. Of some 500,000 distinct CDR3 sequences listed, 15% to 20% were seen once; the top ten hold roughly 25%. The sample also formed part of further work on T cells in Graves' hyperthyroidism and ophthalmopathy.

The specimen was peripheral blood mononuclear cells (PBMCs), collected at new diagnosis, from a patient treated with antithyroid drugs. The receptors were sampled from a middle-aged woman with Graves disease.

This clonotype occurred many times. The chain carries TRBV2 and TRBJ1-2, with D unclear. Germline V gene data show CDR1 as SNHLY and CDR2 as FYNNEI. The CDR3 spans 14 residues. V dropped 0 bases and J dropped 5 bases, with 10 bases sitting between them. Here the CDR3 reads CASSEARRVYGYTF. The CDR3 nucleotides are TGTGCCAGCAGTGAAGCGCGACGTGTATATGGCTACACCTTC.

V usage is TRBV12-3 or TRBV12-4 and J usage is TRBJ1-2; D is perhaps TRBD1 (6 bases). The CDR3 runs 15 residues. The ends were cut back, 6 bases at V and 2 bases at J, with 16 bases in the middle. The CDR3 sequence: CASSAGTPTNYGYTF. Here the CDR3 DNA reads TGTGCCAGCAGCGCCGGGACACCTACCAACTATGGCTACACCTTC.

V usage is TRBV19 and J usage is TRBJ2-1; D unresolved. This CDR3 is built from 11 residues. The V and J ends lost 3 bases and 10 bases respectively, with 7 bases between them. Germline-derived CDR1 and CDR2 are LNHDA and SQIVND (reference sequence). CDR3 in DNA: TGTGCCAGTAGTATTAATTTCGAGCAGTTCTTC. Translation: CASSINFEQFF.

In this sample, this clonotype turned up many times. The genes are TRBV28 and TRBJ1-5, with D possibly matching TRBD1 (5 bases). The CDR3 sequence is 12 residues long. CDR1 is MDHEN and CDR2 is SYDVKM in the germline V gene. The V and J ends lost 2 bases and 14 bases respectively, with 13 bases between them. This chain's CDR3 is CASSLIGAGKHF. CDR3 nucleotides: TGTGCCAGCAGTTTAATAGGGGCAGGGAAGCATTTT. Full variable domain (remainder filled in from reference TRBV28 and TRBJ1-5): DVKVTQSSRYLVKRTGEKVFLECVQDMDHENMFWYRQDPGLGLRLIYFSYDVKMKEKGDIPEGYSVSREKKERFSLILESASTNQTSMYLCASSLIGAGKHFGDGTRLSIL.

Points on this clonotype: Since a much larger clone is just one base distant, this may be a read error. The CDR3 DNA sequence: TGTGCCGCTTCCCCGAAGCAGGGAGGCACAGATACGCAGTATTTT. Amino acid sequence: CAASPKQGGTDTQYF. The V gene is TRBV28, the J gene TRBJ2-3; D is perhaps TRBD1 or TRBD2 (5 bases each). The CDR3 extends over 15 amino acids. Between the trimmed V and J ends, which lost 11 bases and 1 base, there was a span of 19 bases. Germline values: CDR1 MDHEN, CDR2 SYDVKM.

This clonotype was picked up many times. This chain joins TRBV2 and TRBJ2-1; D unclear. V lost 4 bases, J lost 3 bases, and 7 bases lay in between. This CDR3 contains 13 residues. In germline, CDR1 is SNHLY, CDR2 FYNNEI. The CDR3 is CASSGQLYNEQFF. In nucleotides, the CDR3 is TGTGCCAGCAGTGGTCAACTCTACAATGAGCAGTTCTTC. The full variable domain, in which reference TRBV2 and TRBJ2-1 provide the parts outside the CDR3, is EPEVTQTPSHQVTQMGQEVILRCVPISNHLYFYWYRQILGQKVEFLVSFYNNEISEKSEIFDDQFSVERPDGSNFTLKIRSTKLEDSAMYFCASSGQLYNEQFFGPGTRLTVL.

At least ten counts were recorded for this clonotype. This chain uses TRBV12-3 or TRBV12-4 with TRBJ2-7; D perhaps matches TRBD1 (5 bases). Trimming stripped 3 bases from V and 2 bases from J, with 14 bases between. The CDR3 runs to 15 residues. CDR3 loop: CASSLAGKGPYEQYF. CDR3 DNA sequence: TGTGCCAGCAGTTTGGCCGGTAAGGGGCCCTACGAGCAGTACTTC.

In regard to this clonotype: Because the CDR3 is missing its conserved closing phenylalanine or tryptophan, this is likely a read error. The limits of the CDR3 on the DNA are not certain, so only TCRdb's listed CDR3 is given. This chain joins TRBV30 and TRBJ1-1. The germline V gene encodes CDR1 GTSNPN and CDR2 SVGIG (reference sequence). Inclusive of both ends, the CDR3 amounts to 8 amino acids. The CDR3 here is CAYPSALS.

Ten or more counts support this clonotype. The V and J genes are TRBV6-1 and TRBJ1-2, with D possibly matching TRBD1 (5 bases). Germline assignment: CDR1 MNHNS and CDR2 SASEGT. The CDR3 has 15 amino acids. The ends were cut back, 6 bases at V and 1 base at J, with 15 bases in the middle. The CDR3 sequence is CASRSDSHINYGYTF. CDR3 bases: TGTGCCAGCAGAAGCGACAGCCACATTAACTATGGCTACACCTTC.

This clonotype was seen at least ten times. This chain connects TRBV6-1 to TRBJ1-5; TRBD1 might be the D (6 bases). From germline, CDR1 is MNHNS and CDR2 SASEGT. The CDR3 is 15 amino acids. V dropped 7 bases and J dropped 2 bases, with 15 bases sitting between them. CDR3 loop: CASIDRTGGNQPQHF. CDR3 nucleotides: TGTGCCAGCATAGACAGGACGGGGGGCAATCAGCCCCAGCATTTT.

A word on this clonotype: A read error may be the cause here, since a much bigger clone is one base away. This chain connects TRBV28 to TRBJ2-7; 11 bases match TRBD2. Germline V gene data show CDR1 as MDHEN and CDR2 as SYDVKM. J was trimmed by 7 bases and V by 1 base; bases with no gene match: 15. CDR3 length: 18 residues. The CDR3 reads CASSLLAGGPTSENEQYF. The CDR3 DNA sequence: TGTGCCAGCAGTTTATTAGCGGGGGGGCCCACATCTGAAAATGAGCAGTACTTC.

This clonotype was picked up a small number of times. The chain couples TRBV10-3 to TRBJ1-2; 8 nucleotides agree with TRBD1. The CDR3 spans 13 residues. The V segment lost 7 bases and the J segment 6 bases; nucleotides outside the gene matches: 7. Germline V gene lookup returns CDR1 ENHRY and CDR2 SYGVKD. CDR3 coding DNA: TGTGCCATCAATGACAGGGGCACTCATGGCTACACCTTC. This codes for CAINDRGTHGYTF.

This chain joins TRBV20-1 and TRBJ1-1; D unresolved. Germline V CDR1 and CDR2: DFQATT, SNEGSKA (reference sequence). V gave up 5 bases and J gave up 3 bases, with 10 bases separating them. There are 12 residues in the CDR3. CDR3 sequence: CSAAGFYTEAFF. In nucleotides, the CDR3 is TGCAGTGCTGCTGGGTTCTACACTGAAGCTTTCTTT.

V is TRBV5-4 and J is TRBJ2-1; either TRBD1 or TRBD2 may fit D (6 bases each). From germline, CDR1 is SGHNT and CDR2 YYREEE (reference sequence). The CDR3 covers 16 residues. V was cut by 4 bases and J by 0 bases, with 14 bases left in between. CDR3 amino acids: CASSPGGQSSYNEQFF. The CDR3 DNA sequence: TGTGCCAGCAGCCCCGGGGGCCAAAGCTCCTACAATGAGCAGTTCTTC.

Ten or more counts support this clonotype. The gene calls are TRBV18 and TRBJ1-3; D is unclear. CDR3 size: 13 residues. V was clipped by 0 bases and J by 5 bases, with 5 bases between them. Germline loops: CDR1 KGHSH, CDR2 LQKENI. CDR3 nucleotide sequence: TGTGCCAGCTCACCACCAGGGAGAAACACCATATATTTT. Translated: CASSPPGRNTIYF.

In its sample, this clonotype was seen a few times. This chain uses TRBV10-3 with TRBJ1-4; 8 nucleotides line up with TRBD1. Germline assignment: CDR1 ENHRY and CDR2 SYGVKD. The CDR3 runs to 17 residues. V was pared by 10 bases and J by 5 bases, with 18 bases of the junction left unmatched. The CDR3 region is CASSPGQGGSSNEKLFF. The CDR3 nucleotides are TGTGCCAGCAGCCCCGGACAGGGAGGGAGCTCAAATGAAAAACTGTTTTTT.

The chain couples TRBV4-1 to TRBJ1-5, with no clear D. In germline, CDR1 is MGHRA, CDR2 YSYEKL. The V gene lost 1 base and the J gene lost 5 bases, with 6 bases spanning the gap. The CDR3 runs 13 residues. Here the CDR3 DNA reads TGCGCCAGCAGCCAAGTAGGCGATCAGCCCCAGCATTTT. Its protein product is CASSQVGDQPQHF.

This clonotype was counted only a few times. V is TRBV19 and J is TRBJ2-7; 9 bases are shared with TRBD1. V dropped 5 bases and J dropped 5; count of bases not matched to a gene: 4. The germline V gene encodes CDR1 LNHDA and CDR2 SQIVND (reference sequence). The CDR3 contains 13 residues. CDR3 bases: TGTGCCAGTAGTGGGAGGACAGGGGACGAGCAGTACTTC. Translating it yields CASSGRTGDEQYF.

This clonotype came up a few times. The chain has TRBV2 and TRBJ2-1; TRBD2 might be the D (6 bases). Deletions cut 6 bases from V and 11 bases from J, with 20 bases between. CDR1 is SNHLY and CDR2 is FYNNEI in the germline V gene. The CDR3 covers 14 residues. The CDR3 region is CASSLTEGRGKQFF. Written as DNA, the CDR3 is TGTGCCAGCAGCTTAACAGAGGGTCGGGGGAAGCAGTTCTTC.

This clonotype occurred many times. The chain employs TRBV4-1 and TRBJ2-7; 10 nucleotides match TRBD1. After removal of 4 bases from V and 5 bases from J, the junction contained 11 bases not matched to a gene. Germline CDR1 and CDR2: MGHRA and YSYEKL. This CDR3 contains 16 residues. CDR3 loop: CASSLSGGTGVNEQYF. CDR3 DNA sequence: TGCGCCAGCAGCCTAAGCGGTGGGACAGGGGTGAACGAGCAGTACTTC.

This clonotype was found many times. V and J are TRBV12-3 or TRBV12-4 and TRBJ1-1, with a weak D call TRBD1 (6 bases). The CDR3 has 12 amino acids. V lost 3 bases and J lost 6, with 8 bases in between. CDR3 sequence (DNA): TGTGCCAGCAGTTTTGGGGGCGCTGAAGCTTTCTTT. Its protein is CASSFGGAEAFF.

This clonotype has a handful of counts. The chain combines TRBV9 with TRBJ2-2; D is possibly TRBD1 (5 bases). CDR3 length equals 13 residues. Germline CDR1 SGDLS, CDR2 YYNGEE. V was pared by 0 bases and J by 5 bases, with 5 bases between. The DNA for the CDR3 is TGTGCCAGCAGCGTAGAGGGGACCGGGGAGCTGTTTTTT. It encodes CASSVEGTGELFF.

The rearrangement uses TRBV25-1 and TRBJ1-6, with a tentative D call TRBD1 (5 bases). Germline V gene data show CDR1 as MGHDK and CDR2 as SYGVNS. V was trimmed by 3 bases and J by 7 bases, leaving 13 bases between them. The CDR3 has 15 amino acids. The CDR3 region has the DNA TGTGCCAGCAGTGAGACCGGGGGTAAAAATTCACCCCTCCACTTT. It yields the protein CASSETGGKNSPLHF.

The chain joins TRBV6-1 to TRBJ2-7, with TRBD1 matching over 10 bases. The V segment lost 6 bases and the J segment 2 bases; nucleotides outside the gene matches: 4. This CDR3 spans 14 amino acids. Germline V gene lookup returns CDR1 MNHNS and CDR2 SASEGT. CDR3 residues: CASRKTGGPYEQYF. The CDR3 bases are TGTGCCAGCAGAAAGACAGGGGGCCCCTACGAGCAGTACTTC.

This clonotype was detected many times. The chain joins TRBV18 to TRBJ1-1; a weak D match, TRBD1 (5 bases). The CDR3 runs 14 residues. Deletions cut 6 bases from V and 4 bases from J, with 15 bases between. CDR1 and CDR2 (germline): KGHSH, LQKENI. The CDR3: CASSVGGVGTEAFF. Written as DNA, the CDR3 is TGTGCCAGCTCCGTCGGGGGAGTTGGCACTGAAGCTTTCTTT. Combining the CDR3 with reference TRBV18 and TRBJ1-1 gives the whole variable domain NAGVMQNPRHLVRRRGQEARLRCSPMKGHSHVYWYRQLPEEGLKFMVYLQKENIIDESGMPKERFSAEFPKEGPSILRIQQVVRGDSAAYFCASSVGGVGTEAFFGQGTRLTVV.

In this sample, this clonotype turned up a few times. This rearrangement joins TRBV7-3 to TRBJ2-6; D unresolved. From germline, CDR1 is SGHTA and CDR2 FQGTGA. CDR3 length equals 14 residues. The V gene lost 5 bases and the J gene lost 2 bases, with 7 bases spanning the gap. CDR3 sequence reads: CASSRDPGANVLTF. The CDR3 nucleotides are TGTGCCAGCAGCCGTGACCCTGGGGCCAACGTCCTGACTTTC.

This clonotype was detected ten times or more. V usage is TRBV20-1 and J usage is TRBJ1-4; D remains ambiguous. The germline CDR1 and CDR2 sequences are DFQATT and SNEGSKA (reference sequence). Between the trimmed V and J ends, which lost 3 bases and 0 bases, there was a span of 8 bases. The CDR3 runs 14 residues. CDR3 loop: CSARGYATNEKLFF. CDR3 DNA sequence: TGCAGTGCTAGGGGGTATGCAACTAATGAAAAACTGTTTTTT.

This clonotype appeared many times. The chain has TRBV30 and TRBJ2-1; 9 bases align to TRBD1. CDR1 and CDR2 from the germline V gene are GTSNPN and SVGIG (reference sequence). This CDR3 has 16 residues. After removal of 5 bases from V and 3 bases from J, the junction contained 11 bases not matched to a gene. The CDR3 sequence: CAWSRDRAGFYNEQFF. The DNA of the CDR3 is TGTGCCTGGTCCCGGGACAGGGCAGGCTTCTACAATGAGCAGTTCTTC.